A single sample is the source of the 2 T cell receptor beta chains below, sequenced in a study of T cells in Graves' hyperthyroidism and ophthalmopathy (dated 2019 in TCRdb). Library preparation was by multiplex PCR. TCRdb shows the sequencer as Illumina HiSeq 2000. The TCR beta CDR3 regions were amplified from RNA transcripts. A first-round RT-PCR of the TCR CDR3 used the HTBI primer set with the Qiagen OneStep RT-PCR kit. TCRdb reran the public reads through fastp at Q25 and MiXCR, keeping productive beta chains. A single entry per CDR3 protein holds the most common genes and DNA from its merged rows. Within this sample are about 610,000 distinct CDR3 sequences, with roughly 15% of them counted one time only. The ten top clones hold over 3.5% of the sample. The sequenced sample consisted of blood. These receptors were obtained from a woman aged 40 to 50 with Graves' ophthalmopathy.

Many counts were recorded for this clonotype. V gene TRBV18 combines with J gene TRBJ1-1; D is unclear. V was clipped by 0 bases and J by 11 bases, with 16 bases between them. The germline gives CDR1 KGHSH, CDR2 LQKENI. This CDR3 region has 14 residues. CDR3 residues: CASSPPFDGLGAFF. The CDR3 coding sequence is TGTGCCAGCTCACCACCTTTCGACGGCCTGGGGGCTTTCTTT.

The rearrangement links TRBV27 to TRBJ1-6; the match to TRBD1 covers 8 bases. The CDR3 spans 17 residues. Trimming removed 2 bases from V and 4 bases from J; junction bases left unmatched: 7. Germline CDR1 is MNHEY and CDR2 is SMNVEV (reference sequence). CDR3 region: CASSLKLQGGYNSPLHF. The CDR3 bases are TGTGCCAGCAGTTTAAAGCTACAGGGGGGTTATAATTCACCCCTCCACTTT.